The rows below give T cell receptor beta chains drawn from one sample of a study of T cell repertoires and HLA-DP antigens. Profiling relied on immunoSEQ multiplex PCR, and the TCRdb table lists in-frame clones only, not all of them. Among about 110,000 clones listed, 90% to 95% were seen once. No cognate antigen is known for these TCRs. The sample taken for sequencing was CD4+ T cells from PBMCs. These receptors came from a woman between 18 and 30 years old in good health and CMV-seronegative. CDR3s include the opening cysteine and the closing phenylalanine or tryptophan. A D gene is named only where the DNA matches it firmly. Only part of the rows carry a size: once, few, many, or a class if the clone is expanded.

CDR3 DNA | CDR3 protein | J gene | D gene | clone size | V gene
TGCGCCAGCAGCCCTAGCGGGCTCCTGAACACTGAAGCTTTCTTT | CASSPSGLLNTEAFF | TRBJ1-1 | NA | NA | TRBV4-1
TGTGCCAGCAGTAGGACAGCCGGCGAAGCTTTCTTT | CASSRTAGEAFF | TRBJ1-1 | NA | NA | TRBV6-1
TGTGCCAGCAGCCCATTGGGGGAGTTATGGAATGAGCAGTTCTTC | CASSPLGELWNEQFF | TRBJ2-1 | NA | NA | TRBV27
TGTGCCAGCAGCTCTCTAGCGGGGGGCTTAAATGAGCAGTTCTTC | CASSSLAGGLNEQFF | TRBJ2-1 | TRBD2 | NA | TRBV7-2
TGTGCCAGCAGCCGTGGACAGTTCAGAGGCGAGCAGTACTTC | CASSRGQFRGEQYF | TRBJ2-7 | NA | NA | TRBV14
TGCGCCAGCAGCTTAACCGGGACTGGTTCCTACAATGAGCAGTTCTTC | CASSLTGTGSYNEQFF | TRBJ2-1 | NA | NA | TRBV5-1
TGTGCCAGCAGCCGATGGGGGGGAGAGACCCAGTACTTC | CASSRWGGETQYF | TRBJ2-5 | TRBD2 | NA | TRBV6-5
TGTGCCTGGGGACTAGCGGGAAGGGCAGATACGCAGTATTTT | CAWGLAGRADTQYF | TRBJ2-3 | TRBD2 | NA | TRBV30
TGTGCCAGCAGTGAGGGAGGGTACTATGGCTACACCTTC | CASSEGGYYGYTF | TRBJ1-2 | NA | few | TRBV6-1
TGTGCCAGCAGCTTAGTCGCGGCGGGAGACGAAAAACTGTTTTTT | CASSLVAAGDEKLFF | TRBJ1-4 | NA | NA | TRBV7-9
TGTGCCAGCAGCGATGGGACAGAATACAATGAGCAGTTCTTC | CASSDGTEYNEQFF | TRBJ2-1 | TRBD1 | NA | TRBV9
TGTGCCAGCAGCTTAAGTGTGACAGGGGTTTATGGCACCGGGGAGCTGTTTTTT | CASSLSVTGVYGTGELFF | TRBJ2-2 | TRBD1 | NA | TRBV11-3
TGTGCCAGCAGCCAATCAAGGGGGCCTGGAAACACCATATATTTT | CASSQSRGPGNTIYF | TRBJ1-3 | TRBD1 | NA | TRBV7-2
TGTGCCAGCAGCGACGAAGACAGCACCCTTAACTATGGCTACACCTTC | CASSDEDSTLNYGYTF | TRBJ1-2 | NA | few | TRBV9
TGTGCCATCAGAAGTCCGAATTCACCCCTCCACTTT | CAIRSPNSPLHF | TRBJ1-6 | NA | NA | TRBV10-3
TGTGCCAGCAGCTCCCCTTATCGGGACGGGAGAAGGGAAAAACTGTTTTTT | CASSSPYRDGRREKLFF | TRBJ1-4 | NA | NA | TRBV7-9
TGTGCCAGCAGCTCTCATGAACTTTATAATTCACCCCTCCACTTT | CASSSHELYNSPLHF | TRBJ1-6 | NA | once | TRBV28
TGTGCCAGCAGTACAGGGGGTATCGGTACTAACTATGGCTACACCTTC | CASSTGGIGTNYGYTF | TRBJ1-2 | TRBD1 | few | TRBV5-4
TGTGCCAGCAGCGTAGCGGGGGGGAGCACAGATACGCAGTATTTT | CASSVAGGSTDTQYF | TRBJ2-3 | TRBD2 | NA | TRBV9
TGCGCCAGCAGCCCGGGACAGGGGGTCACCGGGGAGCTGTTTTTT | CASSPGQGVTGELFF | TRBJ2-2 | TRBD1 | NA | TRBV5-1
TGTGCCAGTGCACGACAGGGTGTGACTGAAGCTTTCTTT | CASARQGVTEAFF | TRBJ1-1 | TRBD1 | NA | TRBV2
TGTGCCAGTAGTATTTACGCAGGGAACGGAAACACCATATATTTT | CASSIYAGNGNTIYF | TRBJ1-3 | NA | NA | TRBV19
TGTGCCTGGAGTGCCCTGACAGGGAGAGGTGGCTACACCTTC | CAWSALTGRGGYTF | TRBJ1-2 | TRBD1 | NA | TRBV30
TGTGCCACCGGAGGGGGCCGACAAGAGACCCAGTACTTC | CATGGGRQETQYF | TRBJ2-5 | NA | NA | TRBV10-3
TGTGCCAGCAGTTACTCAACGACTAGCGGGGGAGAGACCCAGTACTTC | CASSYSTTSGGETQYF | TRBJ2-5 | TRBD2 | NA | TRBV6-5
TGTGCCTGGAGCCCCGGGACAGGAAATGAAAAACTGTTTTTT | CAWSPGTGNEKLFF | TRBJ1-4 | TRBD1 | NA | TRBV30
TGCGCCAGCAGCTTGAGGGACAGGGGTTTTGAAGCTTTCTTT | CASSLRDRGFEAFF | TRBJ1-1 | TRBD1 | NA | TRBV5-1
TGTGCCAGCAGCATGGGACGCCAATATACGCAGTATTTT | CASSMGRQYTQYF | TRBJ2-3 | NA | NA | TRBV11-2
TGTGCCAGTAGTATAGAAGCAGGCCGGAGCCGCGAGCAGTACTTC | CASSIEAGRSREQYF | TRBJ2-7 | NA | once | TRBV19
TGTGCCAGCAGCTTAGTGGGGGGGGTGAGCACTGAAGCTTTCTTT | CASSLVGGVSTEAFF | TRBJ1-1 | NA | NA | TRBV7-6
TGTGCCAGCAGGGCACTAGCGGGAACGCCCAATGAGCAGTTCTTC | CASRALAGTPNEQFF | TRBJ2-1 | TRBD2 | NA | TRBV6-1